A selection of T cell receptor beta chains follows, all from one sample in a study of T cells in Graves' hyperthyroidism and ophthalmopathy. TCRdb reprocessed the multiplex PCR reads via MiXCR and lists one record per CDR3 protein. Among some 690,000 distinct CDR3 sequences, 15% to 20% were seen once, and the ten largest hold around 16%. The sequencing input was blood. The receptors shown here come from a man aged 45-65 years with Graves' hyperthyroidism. The conserved cysteine and the conserved F or W are not part of the CDR3 here. Each record gives: V gene, CDR3 protein.

TRBV27 | ASSYRLAGRNEQF
TRBV7-2 | ASGRSDEQF
TRBV6-5 | ASSYSSLAKNIQY
TRBV10-3 | ATTGVGEALTEAF
TRBV5-1 | ASSLALDRSTDTQY
TRBV24-1 | ATSDLGGGSSSEQF
TRBV20-1 | SARSTGGSSYNEQC
TRBV24-1 | ATSDQGSGNTIY
TRBV10-3 | AISGTGTSGSYEQY
TRBV30 | AWSAQYNEQF
TRBV5-8 | ASSLGTGGISYEQY
TRBV6-2/TRBV6-3 | ASSYLVAGITDTQY
TRBV11-2 | ASSVGGGNNSPLH
TRBV6-5 | ASSSDSGANVLT
TRBV30 | AWKNSGANVLT
TRBV7-2 | ASSLVRTQETQY
TRBV19 | ASSIGGSGANVLT
TRBV28 | ASSPNSGMTEAF
TRBV20-1 | SARDLTVTSYNEQF
TRBV29-1 | SVEEGEGLQGWPYNEQF
TRBV6-1 | ASNPGEHGEQF
TRBV12-3/TRBV12-4 | ASSPGFEELF
TRBV11-2 | ASSLVGLAGYNEQF
TRBV25-1 | ASSDDQGNQPQH